The entry below gives a single TCR beta chain sequence along with its context. This sample is drawn from a study of blood T cells in healthy people across ages. The CDR3 spans 15 residues. The ends lost 4 bases at V and 1 base at J; junction bases unmatched: 5. CDR1 SGHRS and CDR2 YFSETQ come from the germline V gene. A second PCR of 7 to 11 cycles used a sample-barcoded 5' primer and a J-beta primer mix. Each CDR3 protein is one row after TCRdb ran MiXCR on the 5' RACE reads. Of fewer than 950,000 distinct CDR3 sequences listed, approximately 53% were seen once; the top ten hold around 41%. The sequence was collected from an elderly man in good health. The chain recombines TRBV5-1 with TRBJ1-2; 9 bases align to TRBD1. Sequencing was performed on blood. This chain's CDR3 is CASSARQGGNYGYTF. CDR3 DNA sequence: TGCGCCAGCAGCGCAAGACAGGGGGGTAACTATGGCTACACCTTC.